Below, 2 T cell receptor beta chains from the same sample are listed, as sequenced in a study of prognosis after radiotherapy for stage I lung cancer (dated by TCRdb to about 2021). The instrument given in TCRdb is Illumina HiSeq 3000. Two rounds of multiplex PCR were performed to amplify the TCR beta CDR3 region from genomic DNA. In the first round of PCR, primers specific to each TRBV and TRBJ gene were used, and the primer sequences are filed in Chinese patent CN105087789A. TCRdb reprocessing: public reads trimmed at Q25 with fastp, clones called with MiXCR, in-frame beta chains kept. Identical CDR3 protein sequences are pooled into one entry, listed with their most common genes and DNA. For this sample there are 30,000 or so distinct CDR3 sequences; about 30% appear just once. Of the sample, around a third falls within the top ten clones. The sample in question was PBMCs, obtained before or after stereotactic body radiation therapy (not recorded which). The receptor source for this set is a donor aged 50 or older with non-small cell lung cancer.

The chain carries TRBV10-3 and TRBJ2-3; D gene uncertain. CDR1 and CDR2 (germline): ENHRY, SYGVKD. V was clipped by 2 bases and J by 7 bases, with 31 bases between them. This CDR3 comprises 20 residues. The CDR3: CAISEPESPPVCGVPNTQYF. The DNA of the CDR3 is TGTGCCATCAGTGAGCCCGAATCCCCCCCCGTGTGCGGTGTTCCGAATACGCAGTATTTT.

This clonotype was seen many times. The V call is TRBV12-3 or TRBV12-4, the J call TRBJ1-2, with 8 bases that match TRBD1. Germline trimming cut 6 bases from V and 5 bases from J; bases unmatched to any gene: 11. The CDR3 spans 15 residues. In DNA, the CDR3 is TGTGCCAGCAGCCCGATGCAGGGGGCGGATTATGGCTACACCTTC. Translating it yields CASSPMQGADYGYTF.